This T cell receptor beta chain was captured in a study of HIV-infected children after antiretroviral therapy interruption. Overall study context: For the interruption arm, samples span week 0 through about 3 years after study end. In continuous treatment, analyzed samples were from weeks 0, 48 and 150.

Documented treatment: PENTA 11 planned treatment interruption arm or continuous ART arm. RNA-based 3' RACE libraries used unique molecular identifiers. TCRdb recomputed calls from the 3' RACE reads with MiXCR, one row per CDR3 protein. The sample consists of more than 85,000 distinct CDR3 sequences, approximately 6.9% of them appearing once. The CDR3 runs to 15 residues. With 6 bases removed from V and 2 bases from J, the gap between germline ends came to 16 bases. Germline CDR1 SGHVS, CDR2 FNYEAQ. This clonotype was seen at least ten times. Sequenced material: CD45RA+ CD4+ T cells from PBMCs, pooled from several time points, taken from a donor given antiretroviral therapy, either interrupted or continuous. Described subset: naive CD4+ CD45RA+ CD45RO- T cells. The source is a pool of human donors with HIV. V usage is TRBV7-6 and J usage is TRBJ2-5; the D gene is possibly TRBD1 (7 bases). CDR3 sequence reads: CASSHKPGGQETQYF. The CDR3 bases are TGTGCCAGCAGTCACAAGCCAGGGGGGCAAGAGACCCAGTACTTC. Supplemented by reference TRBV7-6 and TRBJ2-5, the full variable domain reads GAGVSQSPRYKVTKRGQDVALRCDPISGHVSLYWYRQALGQGPEFLTYFNYEAQQDKSGLPNDRFSAERPEGSISTLTIQRTEQRDSAMYRCASSHKPGGQETQYFGPGTRLLVL.